This TCR beta chain was identified during a study of molecular identifiers for immune sequencing clone quantification. The CDR3 has 16 residues. Trimming took 1 base from V and 2 from J; bases not matched to a gene: 6. Germline loops: CDR1 SGHNT, CDR2 YYREEE (reference sequence). TCRdb re-called the PCR reads through MiXCR, storing one row per CDR3 protein. Found here are some 580,000 distinct CDR3 sequences, over 25% of them singletons; the top ten hold 0.78%. This sequence originates from a human donor in good health. Some libraries in this study had Jurkat cell RNA spiked in. The gene calls are TRBV5-4 and TRBJ1-2; TRBD1 aligns across 9 bases. The specimen sequenced was naive CD8+ T cells from blood, with Jurkat cell RNA spiked in. Noted subset: FACS-sorted CD8+CD4-CCR7+CD45RA+ naive T cells. The CDR3 coding sequence is TGTGCCAGCAGCTTGATGGGACAGGGTGTGAACTATGGCTACACCTTC. It yields the protein CASSLMGQGVNYGYTF.